Below are 29 T cell receptor beta chains sequenced from a single sample in a study of blood T cell repertoires in COVID-19. The data were produced by immunoSEQ multiplex PCR, yet TCRdb's version contains in-frame clones alone and is incomplete. Found here are about 200,000 clones, 80% to 90% of them singletons; the top ten hold more than 5.5%. The source material was peripheral blood. These receptors all stem from an older man with acute or convalescent COVID-19.

V and J are TRBV28 and TRBJ1-4, with unresolved D. CDR1 and CDR2 (germline): MDHEN, SYDVKM. V gave up 5 bases and J gave up 8 bases, with 12 bases separating them. The CDR3 totals 13 residues. The CDR3 spells CASSPNLPEKLFF. CDR3 sequence (DNA): TGTGCCAGCAGTCCAAATCTACCCGAAAAACTGTTTTTT.

The J gene is TRBJ2-5, the V gene TRBV7-8; no reliable D call. V was trimmed by 3 bases and J by 3 bases, leaving 14 bases between them. The CDR3 extends over 15 amino acids. The germline CDR1 and CDR2 sequences are SGHVS and FQNEAQ. CDR3: CASSFLIDKKETQYF. The CDR3 DNA follows: TGTGCCAGCAGCTTCTTAATCGACAAAAAAGAGACCCAGTACTTC.

The CDR3 DNA sequence: TGTGCCAGCAGCCAAGAGCGGGGTTTAGGAGAAAAACTGTTTTTT. This encodes CASSQERGLGEKLFF. This chain uses TRBV3-1 (or the pseudogene TRBV3-2) with TRBJ1-4; D gene unclear. Trimming pared 0 bases from V and 8 bases from J, leaving 13 bases between. The CDR3 consists of 15 residues. Germline V gene lookup returns CDR1 LGHDT and CDR2 YNNKEL (reference sequence).

The chain has TRBV4-1 and TRBJ1-6; D remains ambiguous. Germline CDR1 and CDR2: MGHRA and YSYEKL. The germline V and J ends were trimmed by 0 bases and 17 bases, with 17 bases remaining between them. This CDR3 comprises 14 residues. The chain's CDR3 is CASSQDDSPSRIHF. CDR3 nucleotide sequence: TGCGCCAGCAGCCAAGATGATAGCCCGAGCCGAATCCACTTT.

The V and J genes are TRBV19 and TRBJ1-2, with 11 nucleotides matching TRBD1. The germline V gene has CDR1 LNHDA and CDR2 SQIVND (reference sequence). The CDR3 has 13 residues. With 4 bases clipped from V and 8 bases from J, the junction kept 3 bases outside the gene matches. The CDR3 spells CASSRTGGLGYTF. The CDR3 DNA reads TGTGCCAGTAGTAGGACAGGGGGCTTAGGCTACACCTTC.

This chain uses TRBV7-3 with TRBJ2-1; a possible D gene is TRBD2 (6 bases). CDR1 and CDR2 (germline): SGHTA, FQGTGA. V lost 5 bases and J 10 bases, leaving 15 bases between the germline ends. The CDR3 is made up of 13 amino acids. CDR3 loop: CASSRGTTSEQFF. The DNA of the CDR3 is TGTGCCAGCAGCCGCGGGACCACGAGCGAGCAGTTCTTC.

The CDR3 here is CATTRGDSNTEAFF. The CDR3 region has the DNA TGTGCCACCACCAGGGGGGACTCGAACACTGAAGCTTTCTTT. The chain links TRBV15 to TRBJ1-1; 7 nucleotides agree with TRBD1. This CDR3 contains 14 residues. Germline trimming cut 7 bases from V and 1 base from J; bases unmatched to any gene: 6. CDR1 is LNHNV, CDR2 YYDKDF, per germline (reference sequence).

The rearrangement joins TRBV6-5 to TRBJ2-7; possibly TRBD1 for D (6 bases). CDR3 size: 13 residues. Germline assignment: CDR1 MNHEY and CDR2 SVGAGI. The germline V and J ends were trimmed by 6 bases and 3 bases, with 12 bases remaining between them. CDR3 amino acids: CASSRDTIYEQYF. CDR3 DNA sequence: TGTGCCAGCAGCCGGGACACCATCTACGAGCAGTACTTC.

V gene TRBV6-5 combines with J gene TRBJ2-1; D perhaps matches TRBD2 (5 bases). The V and J ends lost 4 bases and 6 bases respectively, with 16 bases between them. CDR1 is MNHEY and CDR2 is SVGAGI in the germline V gene. The CDR3 runs to 15 residues. The CDR3 DNA sequence: TGTGCCAGCAGTTCCAACAAGGGAGTCGGCAATGAGCAGTTCTTC. This gives the protein CASSSNKGVGNEQFF.

The chain carries TRBV19 and TRBJ2-1, with 12 positions matching TRBD2. The CDR3 is made up of 17 amino acids. The V gene's germline CDR1 is LNHDA and CDR2 SQIVND (reference sequence). V was pared by 6 bases and J by 4 bases, with 10 bases of the junction left unmatched. The DNA for the CDR3 is TGTGCCAGTAGCGGGAGTCTAGCGGGAGGGGGTTACAATGAGCAGTTCTTC. It translates to CASSGSLAGGGYNEQFF.

The chain carries TRBV6-4 and TRBJ2-1; 11 nucleotides agree with TRBD1. CDR1 MRHNA and CDR2 SNTAGT come from the germline V gene. The CDR3 runs 15 residues. J was trimmed by 3 bases and V by 6 bases; bases with no gene match: 4. The CDR3: CASSKGQGGYNEQFF. The CDR3 DNA is TGTGCCAGCAGCAAGGGACAGGGGGGCTACAATGAGCAGTTCTTC.

The chain couples TRBV28 to TRBJ2-7; D gene unclear. Germline V gene lookup returns CDR1 MDHEN and CDR2 SYDVKM. Trimming removed 4 bases at V and 2 bases at J, with 15 bases between. This CDR3 comprises 15 residues. CDR3 in DNA: TGTGCCAGCAGTTCCGTTTATAGCTCTCCCTACGAGCAGTACTTC. Its protein product is CASSSVYSSPYEQYF.

This rearrangement joins TRBV18 to TRBJ1-1; tentatively, D is TRBD1 (6 bases). Germline V gene lookup returns CDR1 KGHSH and CDR2 LQKENI. CDR3 length: 15 residues. Trimming left V 2 bases short and J 1 base short, with 11 bases between. Here the CDR3 reads CASSPREQGNTEAFF. The CDR3 DNA is TGTGCCAGCTCACCAAGAGAACAGGGGAACACTGAAGCTTTCTTT.

This clone was seen only a few times. The gene calls are TRBV3-1 (or the pseudogene TRBV3-2) and TRBJ2-3, with 7 positions matching TRBD2. The CDR3 is made up of 16 amino acids. CDR1 and CDR2 (germline): LGHDT, YNNKEL (reference sequence). The junction had 7 bases not matched to a gene; V was cut back by 4 bases and J by 0 bases. The CDR3 coding sequence is TGTGCCAGCAGCCTCGGGCCAGCGGGAAGCACAGATACGCAGTATTTT. This translates into CASSLGPAGSTDTQYF.

The chain combines TRBV18 with TRBJ1-2; TRBD1 agrees at 11 bases. Germline V lookup: CDR1 KGHSH, CDR2 LQKENI. V lost 6 bases, J lost 2 bases, and 11 bases stayed unmatched. The CDR3 runs 17 residues. The CDR3 nucleotides are TGTGCCAGCTCGGAATTCAGGACAGGGGGCCACAACTATGGCTACACCTTC. Translated: CASSEFRTGGHNYGYTF.

The table lists this clone with a few counts. The chain links TRBV30 to TRBJ1-1; 10 bases are a match to TRBD1. Germline-derived CDR1 and CDR2 are GTSNPN and SVGIG (reference sequence). The CDR3 covers 16 residues. With 3 bases clipped from V and 0 bases from J, the junction kept 7 bases outside the gene matches. The CDR3 DNA reads as TGTGCCTGGAGCTGGACAGGGGGGCAATTGAACACTGAAGCTTTCTTT. Translated, it gives CAWSWTGGQLNTEAFF.

This rearrangement joins TRBV21-1 to TRBJ2-2; the D call of TRBD2 is as the table states it, not checked on the DNA. TRBV21-1 is an annotated pseudogene. The CDR3 totals 12 residues. The CDR3 coding sequence is TGTGCCAGCAGCAAAGCCTCCGGGGAGCTGTTTTTT. Residues: CASSKASGELFF.

The sample holds one count of this clone. The chain recombines TRBV15 with TRBJ1-2, with 7 bases matching TRBD1. Germline loops: CDR1 LNHNV, CDR2 YYDKDF (reference sequence). The J segment lost 1 base and the V segment lost 3 bases, leaving 5 bases of the junction unmatched. The CDR3 covers 15 residues. The CDR3 nucleotides are TGTGCCACCAGCAGGGACAGGACATATAACTATGGCTACACCTTC. Encoded protein: CATSRDRTYNYGYTF.

The chain carries TRBV5-4 and TRBJ2-7; 8 nucleotides agree with TRBD1. J gave up 7 bases and V 4 bases, and 10 bases lay outside the gene matches. Germline V CDR1 and CDR2: SGHNT, YYREEE (reference sequence). This CDR3 is built from 14 residues. In DNA form, the CDR3 reads TGTGCCAGCAGCGCGGACAGGGTCCTCGGGGAGCAGTACTTC. It specifies CASSADRVLGEQYF.

The genes are TRBV18 and TRBJ1-2; perhaps TRBD1 as D (5 bases). Between the trimmed V and J ends, which lost 2 bases and 7 bases, there was a span of 14 bases. Germline V lookup: CDR1 KGHSH, CDR2 LQKENI. CDR3 length equals 14 residues. In nucleotides, the CDR3 is TGTGCCAGCTCACCATATCCCAGGGAACGTGGCTACACCTTC. Translating gives CASSPYPRERGYTF.

The rearrangement links TRBV18 to TRBJ1-2; weak D call: TRBD1 (6 bases). V gave up 3 bases and J gave up 4 bases, with 18 bases separating them. Germline CDR1 KGHSH, CDR2 LQKENI. The CDR3 is 16 residues long. This CDR3 reads CASSPTGGRFPYGYTF. CDR3 bases: TGTGCCAGCTCACCGACAGGCGGAAGGTTCCCCTATGGCTACACCTTC.

The chain joins TRBV9 to TRBJ2-2; 9 nucleotides agree with TRBD1. The junction had 6 bases not matched to a gene; V was cut back by 3 bases and J by 6 bases. This CDR3 contains 15 residues. Germline CDR1 SGDLS, CDR2 YYNGEE. In DNA form, the CDR3 reads TGTGCCAGCAGCGGGGGACAGGGTTTCGCCGGGGAGCTGTTTTTT. It is translated as CASSGGQGFAGELFF.

The rearrangement links TRBV11-3 to TRBJ2-6; TRBD1 aligns across 7 bases. Trimming at V came to 5 bases and at J to 0 bases, leaving 10 bases not matched to a gene. The CDR3 consists of 18 residues. Germline CDR1 and CDR2: SGHNT and YENEEA. The CDR3 reads CASSQRTGEGSGANVLTF. The CDR3 nucleotides are TGTGCCAGCAGCCAAAGGACAGGAGAGGGCTCTGGGGCCAACGTCCTGACTTTC.

The rearrangement links TRBV3-1 (or the pseudogene TRBV3-2) to TRBJ2-1, with D possibly matching TRBD2 (6 bases). The CDR3 is 12 residues long. Looked up from germline, CDR1 is LGHDT and CDR2 is YNNKEL (reference sequence). V was cut by 2 bases and J by 14 bases, with 13 bases left in between. In DNA form, the CDR3 reads TGTGCCAGCAGCCAAAAATGGACTAAGGAGTTCTTC. It translates to CASSQKWTKEFF.

The chain has TRBV19 and TRBJ1-2, with D unresolved. This CDR3 has 14 residues. Trimming took off 6 bases at V and 5 bases at J, with 16 bases between the two ends. Germline CDR1 is LNHDA and CDR2 is SQIVND (reference sequence). The CDR3, as DNA: TGTGCCAGTAGAAAGGAGTCTCCAAGGTATGGCTACACCTTC. It is translated as CASRKESPRYGYTF.

DNA of the CDR3: TGTGCCAGCAGCTTAGCTGCCCGGGACTACGGCTACGAGCAGTACGTC. Protein sequence: CASSLAARDYGYEQYV. This chain links TRBV7-8 with TRBJ2-7, with 7 bases fitting TRBD2. Germline CDR1 is SGHVS and CDR2 is FQNEAQ. Trimming at V came to 0 bases and at J to 3 bases, leaving 8 bases not matched to a gene. The CDR3 is 16 amino acids.

This chain uses TRBV9 with TRBJ2-2, with D perhaps matching TRBD2 (5 bases). V dropped 4 bases and J dropped 3 bases, with 16 bases sitting between them. This CDR3 contains 16 residues. The V gene's germline CDR1 is SGDLS and CDR2 YYNGEE. Here the CDR3 reads CASSPLLASHTGELFF. CDR3 sequence (DNA): TGTGCCAGCAGCCCCCTCCTGGCTAGCCACACCGGGGAGCTGTTTTTT.

The chain recombines TRBV14 with TRBJ2-5; unclear D gene. CDR1 and CDR2 (germline): SGHDN, FVKESK. The CDR3 is 14 amino acids. V was clipped by 3 bases and J by 0 bases, with 8 bases between them. The CDR3 DNA reads as TGTGCCAGCAGCCATAGGCGGAACCAAGAGACCCAGTACTTC. Translation: CASSHRRNQETQYF.

This rearrangement joins TRBV9 to TRBJ1-1; 10 bases agree with TRBD1. Unmatched junction bases numbered 1, after V lost 0 bases and J lost 5 bases. The CDR3 runs to 14 residues. Per germline, CDR1 SGDLS and CDR2 YYNGEE. CDR3 residues: CASSVGQGATEAFF. CDR3 in DNA: TGTGCCAGCAGCGTAGGACAGGGGGCGACTGAAGCTTTCTTT.